This T cell receptor (beta chain) comes out of a study of technical replicates of blood from several donors (dated by TCRdb to the late 2010s). To note about this clone: Its antigen remains undetermined. Nothing much larger sits one base from this clone, and base qualities are not available.

Based on the germline V gene, the CDR1 and CDR2 sequences are SGDLS and YYNGEE. Trimming leaves V shorter by 0 bases and J shorter by 6 bases, with the junction holding 7 bases beyond the gene matches. There are 15 amino acids in the CDR3, from cysteine to phenylalanine inclusive. Kept here is only the CDR3 DNA, which spans 45 bases and is read in frame from base 1. Libraries were constructed by the immunoSEQ multiplex PCR assay. In TCRdb, the immuneACCESS table is reduced to in-frame sequences with V and J assigned. These tables do not hold every clone; where another copy was compared, an unresolved V gene accounts for under half, and the others remain unexplained. Across this sample there are tens of thousands of clones, with 90% to 95% seen only once. The ten largest clones add up to around 0.27% of the sample.

This clonotype was obtained from a human donor in good health. Sequencing input: T cells isolated from PBMCs. The chain is made from TRBV9 and TRBJ2-7; TRBD2 aligns with 9 central bases. The DNA is TGTGCCAGCAGCGTAGAAGGCGGGAGGGCCAGCGAGCAGTACTTC. This is translated as CASSVEGGRASEQYF.